This passage covers 10 T cell receptor beta chains from one sample sequenced in a study of molecular identifiers for immune sequencing clone quantification. TCRdb processed the PCR reads anew with MiXCR; each CDR3 protein has one entry. The table shows about 500,000 distinct CDR3 sequences, with about 25% occurring only once. The material sequenced was naive CD8+ T cells from blood, with Jurkat cell RNA spiked in. Subset of the sample: FACS-sorted CD8+CD4-CCR7+CD45RA+ naive T cells. The receptors come from a human donor in good health. Some libraries in this study had Jurkat cell RNA spiked in.

Of note for this clonotype: This clone may be a read error of a much larger clone one base away. The CDR3 loop reads CATSSLWDSNSGSTIYF. Here the CDR3 DNA reads TGTGCCACCAGCAGCCTTTGGGACTCTAACTCTGGAAGCACCATATATTTT. This chain connects TRBV15 to TRBJ1-3; TRBD1 is a possible D gene (5 bases). The CDR3 has 17 residues. CDR1 and CDR2 from the germline V gene are LNHNV and YYDKDF (reference sequence). The full variable domain, completed using reference TRBV15 and TRBJ1-3, is DAMVIQNPRYQVTQFGKPVTLSCSQTLNHNVMYWYQQKSSQAPKLLFHYYDKDFNNEADTPDNFQSRRPNTSFCFLDIRSPGLGDTAMYLCATSSLWDSNSGSTIYFGEGSWLTVV.

This clonotype showed up just a few times. This rearrangement joins TRBV4-3 to TRBJ2-6; D remains unclear. The germline V gene encodes CDR1 LGHNA and CDR2 YSLEER. V lost 3 bases and J lost 0, with 12 bases in between. The CDR3 runs 17 residues. The CDR3 nucleotides read TGCGCCAGCAGCCAGGAAGGATCTAGCTCTGGGGCCAACGTCCTGACTTTC. Amino acid sequence: CASSQEGSSSGANVLTF.

This clonotype came up a few times. This chain's CDR3 is CSAGGVTGANVLTF. The DNA for the CDR3 is TGCAGTGCTGGGGGGGTTACTGGGGCCAACGTCCTGACTTTC. The V call is TRBV20-1, the J call TRBJ2-6; 7 bases map to TRBD2. The CDR3 sequence is 14 residues long. The germline V gene encodes CDR1 DFQATT and CDR2 SNEGSKA (reference sequence). Trimming took 5 bases from V and 2 from J; bases not matched to a gene: 3.

This clonotype was counted many times. This chain connects TRBV7-9 to TRBJ2-1; no clear D. The CDR3 runs to 13 residues. V was shortened by 4 bases and J by 6 bases, with 10 bases between the two germline ends. Germline V gene sequence: CDR1 SEHNR, CDR2 FQNEAQ (reference sequence). The DNA of the CDR3 is TGTGCCAGCAGCTCTGGACCGAGCAATGAGCAGTTCTTC. Protein: CASSSGPSNEQFF.

This clonotype was counted a few times. This chain connects TRBV30 to TRBJ2-7; D is ambiguous. Germline V gene lookup returns CDR1 GTSNPN and CDR2 SVGIG (reference sequence). V lost 2 bases and J lost 3, with 8 bases in between. This CDR3 spans 12 amino acids. The DNA for the CDR3 is TGTGCCTGGAGTTCGAGTTACTACGAGCAGTACTTC. It specifies CAWSSSYYEQYF.

Of note for this clonotype: This may be a read error: a much more frequent sequence differs by one nucleotide. The V gene is TRBV9, the J gene TRBJ1-1; no reliable D call. This CDR3 spans 14 amino acids. V was pared by 4 bases and J by 1 base, with 11 bases between. Germline lookup yields CDR1 SGDLS and CDR2 YYNGEE. CDR3 sequence: CASSREVENTEAFF. In nucleotides, the CDR3 is TGTGCCAGCAGCCGTGAGGTAGAGAACACTGAAGCTTTCTTT.

Points on this clonotype: A read error may be the cause here, since a much bigger clone is one base away. CDR3 DNA sequence: TGCGCCAGCAGCCATAGACAGGGGGCGGACACTGAAGCTTTCTTT. As protein: CASSHRQGADTEAFF. The chain uses TRBV4-1 and TRBJ1-1, with 10 bases fitting TRBD1. Germline values: CDR1 MGHRA, CDR2 YSYEKL. The CDR3 covers 15 residues. The J segment lost 3 bases and the V segment lost 3 bases, leaving 4 bases of the junction unmatched.

A note on this clonotype: It may be a read error: a sequence one base away is much more abundant. The chain links TRBV6-5 to TRBJ2-5; no clear D. Germline CDR1 and CDR2: MNHEY and SVGAGI. This CDR3 contains 13 residues. The V gene lost 7 bases and the J gene lost 0 bases, with 9 bases spanning the gap. CDR3 in DNA: TGTGCCAGCACCGCGGAGCACCAAGAGACCCAGTACTTC. Translated, it gives CASTAEHQETQYF.

This clonotype showed up just once. This is likely a read error, given that the CDR3 carries no conserved phenylalanine or tryptophan at its end. The chain combines TRBV29-1 with TRBJ2-2; unclear D gene. The V end was cut by 4 bases, the J end by 3 bases, with 9 bases between. Germline CDR1 reads SQVTM; CDR2 reads ANQGSEA. The CDR3 is made up of 13 amino acids. CDR3 sequence (DNA): TGCAGCGTTGTTTTGCTGCACACCGGGGAGCTGTTTAAT. Its translation is CSVVLLHTGELFN.

As to this clonotype: One junction end does not reproduce the germline sequence, and a read error may be involved. The chain joins TRBV2 to TRBJ1-4; D gene ambiguous. The CDR3 has 13 residues. Germline CDR1 and CDR2: SNHLY and FYNNEI. CDR3 in amino acids: CASREGLNEKLLF. DNA for the CDR3: TGTGCCAGCAGAGAAGGACTAAATGAAAAACTGCTTTTT.